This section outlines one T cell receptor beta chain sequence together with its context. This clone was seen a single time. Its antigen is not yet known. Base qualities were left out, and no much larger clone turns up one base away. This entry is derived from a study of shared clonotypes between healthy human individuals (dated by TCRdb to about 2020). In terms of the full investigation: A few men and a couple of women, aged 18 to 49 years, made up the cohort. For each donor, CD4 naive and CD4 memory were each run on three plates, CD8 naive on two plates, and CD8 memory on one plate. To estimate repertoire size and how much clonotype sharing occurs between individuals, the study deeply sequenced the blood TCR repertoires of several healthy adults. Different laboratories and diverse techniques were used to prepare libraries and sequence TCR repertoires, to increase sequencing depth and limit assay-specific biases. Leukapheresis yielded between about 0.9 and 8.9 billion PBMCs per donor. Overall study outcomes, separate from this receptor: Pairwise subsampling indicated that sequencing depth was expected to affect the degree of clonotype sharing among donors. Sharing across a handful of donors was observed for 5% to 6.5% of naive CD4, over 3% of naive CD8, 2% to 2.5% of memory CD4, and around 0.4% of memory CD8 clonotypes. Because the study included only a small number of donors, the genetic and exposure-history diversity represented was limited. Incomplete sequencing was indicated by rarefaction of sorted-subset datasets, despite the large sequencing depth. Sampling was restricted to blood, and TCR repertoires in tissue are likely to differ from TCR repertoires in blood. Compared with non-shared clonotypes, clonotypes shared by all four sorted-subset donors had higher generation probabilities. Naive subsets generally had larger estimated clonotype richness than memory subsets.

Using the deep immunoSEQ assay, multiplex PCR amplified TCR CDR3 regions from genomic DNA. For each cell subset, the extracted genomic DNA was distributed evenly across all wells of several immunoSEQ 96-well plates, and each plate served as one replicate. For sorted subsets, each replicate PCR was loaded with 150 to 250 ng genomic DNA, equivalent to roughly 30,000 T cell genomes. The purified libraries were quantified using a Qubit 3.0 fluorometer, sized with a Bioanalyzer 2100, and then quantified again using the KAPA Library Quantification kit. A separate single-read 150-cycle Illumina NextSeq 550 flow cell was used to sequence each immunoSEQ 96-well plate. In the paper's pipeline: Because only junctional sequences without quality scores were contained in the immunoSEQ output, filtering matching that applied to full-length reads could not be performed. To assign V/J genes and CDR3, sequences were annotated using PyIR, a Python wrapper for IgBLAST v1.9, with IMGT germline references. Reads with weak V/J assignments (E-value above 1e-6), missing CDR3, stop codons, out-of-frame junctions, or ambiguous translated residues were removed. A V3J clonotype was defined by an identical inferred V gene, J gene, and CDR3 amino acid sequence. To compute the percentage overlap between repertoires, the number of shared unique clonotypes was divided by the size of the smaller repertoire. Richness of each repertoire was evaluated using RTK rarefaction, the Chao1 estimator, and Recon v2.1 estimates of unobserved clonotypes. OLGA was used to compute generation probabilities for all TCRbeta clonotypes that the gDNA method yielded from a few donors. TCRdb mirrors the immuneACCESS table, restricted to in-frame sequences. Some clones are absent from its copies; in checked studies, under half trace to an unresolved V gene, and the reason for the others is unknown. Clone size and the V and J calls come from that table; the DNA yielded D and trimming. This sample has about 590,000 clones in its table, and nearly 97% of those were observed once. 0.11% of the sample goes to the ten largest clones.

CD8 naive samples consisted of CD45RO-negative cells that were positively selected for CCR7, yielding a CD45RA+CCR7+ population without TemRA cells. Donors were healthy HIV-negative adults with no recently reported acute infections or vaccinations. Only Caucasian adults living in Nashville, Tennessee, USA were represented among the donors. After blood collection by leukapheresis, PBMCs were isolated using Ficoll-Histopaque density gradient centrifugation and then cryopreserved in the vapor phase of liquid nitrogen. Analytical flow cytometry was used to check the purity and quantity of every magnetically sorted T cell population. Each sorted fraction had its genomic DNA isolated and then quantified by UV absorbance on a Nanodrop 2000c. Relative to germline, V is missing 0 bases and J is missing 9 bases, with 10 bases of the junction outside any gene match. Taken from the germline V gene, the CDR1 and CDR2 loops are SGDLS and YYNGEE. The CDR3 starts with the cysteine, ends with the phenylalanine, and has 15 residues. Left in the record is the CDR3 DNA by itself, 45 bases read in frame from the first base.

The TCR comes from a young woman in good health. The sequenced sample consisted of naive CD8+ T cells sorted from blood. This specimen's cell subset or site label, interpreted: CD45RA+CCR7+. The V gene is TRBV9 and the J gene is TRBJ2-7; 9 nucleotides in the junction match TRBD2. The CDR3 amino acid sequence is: CASSVGWVAGDGQYF. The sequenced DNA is TGTGCCAGCAGCGTAGGATGGGTAGCGGGAGACGGGCAGTACTTC.